This T cell receptor (beta chain) appears in the sequencing data of a study of vaccination and CD4 T cells after COVID-19. Overall study results and limits: Convalescent patients displayed a median about 86% of reactive clones emerging only post-vaccination. Convalescent patient numbers were relatively low, with no early post-infection timepoints.

CDR1 and CDR2 from the germline V gene are GTSNPN and SVGIG (reference sequence). This CDR3 is built from 16 residues. Trimming at V came to 1 base and at J to 7 bases, leaving 14 bases not matched to a gene. With respect to this clonotype: Its target is unknown.

An Oncomine TCR Beta short-read assay was used to sequence the DNA from cultured CD4+ T cells. In this case, cultured CD4+ T cells provided the extracted genomic DNA. TCRdb independently ran MiXCR on the PCR reads; one entry per CDR3 protein. Among 15,000 to 20,000 distinct CDR3 sequences listed, around half were seen once. This sample's treatment: roughly ten-day PBMC culture with coronavirus spike peptide pools or control peptides (ViraFEST assay). Following a culture period (approximately nine days), negative selection was used to isolate CD4+ T cells. Sequencing used CD4+ T cells from blood, cultured in vitro, obtained before SARS-CoV-2 vaccination. The chain is built from TRBV30 and TRBJ1-1, with 8 bases that match TRBD1. The receptor comes from a human donor who had recovered from COVID-19. This CDR3 is CAWSGPRTGTVYEAFF. The CDR3 nucleotides are TGTGCCTGGAGTGGACCCCGGACAGGGACAGTCTATGAAGCTTTCTTT.